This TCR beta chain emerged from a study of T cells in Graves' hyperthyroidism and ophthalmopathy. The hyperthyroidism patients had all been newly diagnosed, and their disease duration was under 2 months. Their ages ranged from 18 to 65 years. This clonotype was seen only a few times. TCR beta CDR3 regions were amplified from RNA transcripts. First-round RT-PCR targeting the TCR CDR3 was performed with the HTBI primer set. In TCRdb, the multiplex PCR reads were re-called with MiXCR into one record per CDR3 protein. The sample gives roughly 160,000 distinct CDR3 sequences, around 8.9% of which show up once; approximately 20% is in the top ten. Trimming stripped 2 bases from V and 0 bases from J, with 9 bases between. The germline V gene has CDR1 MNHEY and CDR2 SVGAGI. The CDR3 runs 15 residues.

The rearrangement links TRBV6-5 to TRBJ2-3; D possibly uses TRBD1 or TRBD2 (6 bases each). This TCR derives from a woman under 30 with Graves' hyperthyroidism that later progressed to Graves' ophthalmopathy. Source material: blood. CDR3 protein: CASSYGGQSTDTQYF. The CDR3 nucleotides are TGTGCCAGCAGTTACGGGGGGCAAAGCACAGATACGCAGTATTTT.